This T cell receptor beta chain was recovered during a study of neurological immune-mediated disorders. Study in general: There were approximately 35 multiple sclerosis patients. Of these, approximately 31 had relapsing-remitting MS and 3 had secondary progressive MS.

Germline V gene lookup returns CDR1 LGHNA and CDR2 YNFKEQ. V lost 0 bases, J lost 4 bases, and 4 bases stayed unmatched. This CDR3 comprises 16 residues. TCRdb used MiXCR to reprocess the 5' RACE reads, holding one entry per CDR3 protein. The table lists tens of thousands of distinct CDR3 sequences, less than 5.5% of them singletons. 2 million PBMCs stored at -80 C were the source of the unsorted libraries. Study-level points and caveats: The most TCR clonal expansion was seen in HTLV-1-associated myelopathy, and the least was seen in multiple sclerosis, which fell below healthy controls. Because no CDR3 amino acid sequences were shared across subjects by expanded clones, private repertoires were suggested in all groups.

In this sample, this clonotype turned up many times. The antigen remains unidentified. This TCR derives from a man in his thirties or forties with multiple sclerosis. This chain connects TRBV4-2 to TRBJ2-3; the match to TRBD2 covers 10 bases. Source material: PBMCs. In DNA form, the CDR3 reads TGTGCCAGCAGCCAAGATTTAGCGGGGGGCGCAGATACGCAGTATTTT. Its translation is CASSQDLAGGADTQYF.